This passage covers 3 T cell receptor beta chains from one sample sequenced in a study of cytomegalovirus exposure and HLA in healthy donors. Primers included in the PCR were 60 Vbeta and 13 Jbeta primers. Assay: immunoSEQ multiplex PCR; the TCRdb copy retains only in-frame clones and omits some. The table shows some 110,000 clones, with 73% occurring only once. Sequencing was done on a sample of PBMCs. The source of these receptors is a man aged 60 to 75 in good health and CMV-seropositive.

The chain recombines TRBV7-3 with TRBJ2-2, with D possibly matching TRBD1 (6 bases). The germline V and J ends were trimmed by 7 bases and 5 bases, with 17 bases remaining between them. The CDR3 covers 15 residues. Germline V CDR1 and CDR2: SGHTA, FQGTGA. In nucleotides, the CDR3 is TGTGCCAGCACCCTGGACAGACGAAGTACCGGGGAGCTGTTTTTT. It codes for CASTLDRRSTGELFF.

This chain connects TRBV2 to TRBJ1-6; possibly TRBD1 for D (6 bases). Trimming removed 1 base at V and 8 bases at J, with 15 bases between. Germline CDR1 is SNHLY and CDR2 is FYNNEI. The CDR3 contains 16 residues. Written as DNA, the CDR3 is TGTGCCAGCAGTGAAGTAGCAGGGGCGTCTGATTCACCCCTCCACTTT. Protein sequence: CASSEVAGASDSPLHF.

The table lists this clone with a count of one. V gene TRBV27 combines with J gene TRBJ1-1; 7 bases match TRBD1. V was pared by 4 bases and J by 3 bases, with 14 bases of the junction left unmatched. Germline-derived CDR1 and CDR2 are MNHEY and SMNVEV (reference sequence). The CDR3 has 17 residues. The DNA for the CDR3 is TGTGCCAGCAGTTCCCGGGCAGCACAGGGGTACGACACTGAAGCTTTCTTT. This translates into CASSSRAAQGYDTEAFF.